The clone carrying this T cell receptor (beta chain) was observed a few times. The target antigen is unknown. The source of the sample is a study of cytomegalovirus exposure and HLA in healthy donors. Study-wide points: Presence/absence analyses treated sequencing depth as roughly uniform across donors.

A multiplex PCR was run with 60 Vbeta primers and 13 Jbeta primers. Repertoires were generated with immunoSEQ multiplex PCR, while TCRdb's copy carries only in-frame clones and drops some. The repertoire has approximately 67,000 clones, about 70% of them found once; the top ten carry approximately 2.2%. Germline lookup yields CDR1 MNHNS and CDR2 SASEGT. V lost 10 bases, J lost 3 bases, and 13 bases lay in between. This CDR3 has 13 amino acids. The source material was PBMCs. This receptor was taken from a woman under 40 in good health and CMV-seronegative. The genes are TRBV6-1 and TRBJ2-4, with D maybe TRBD1 (6 bases). The chain's CDR3 is CATSGDNKNIQYF. As DNA, the CDR3 is TGTGCCACCTCCGGGGACAACAAAAACATTCAGTACTTC.